The source of this T cell receptor beta chain is a study of Ad26.COV2.S vaccination and SARS-CoV-2 variants. Overall study: Once, or twice with 56 days between doses, Ad26.COV2.S was given intramuscularly.

V shed 5 bases and J 2 bases; nucleotides not matched to a gene: 5. This CDR3 comprises 14 residues. The germline V gene encodes CDR1 MDHEN and CDR2 SYDVKM. About this clone itself: Its antigen is undetermined.

Here immunoSEQ multiplex PCR was the method, and the copy in TCRdb shows in-frame clones only, minus some. The profile shows about 440,000 clones, 90% of them singletons. Findings and caveats of the study: Analyses of TCR breadth and depth may have underestimated total T cell responses.

Stated treatment: 15 to 20 received Ad26.COV2.S at low or high dose, single or two shots; five or six received placebo; per-sample allocation not given. All samples were drawn on day 63, counting from the first vaccine or placebo injection. The chain employs TRBV28 and TRBJ2-7; 8 bases are a match to TRBD2. The sample here was peripheral blood, taken in a trial of Ad26.COV2.S vaccine versus placebo. The receptor was isolated from a person between 18 and 65 years old who received the Ad26.COV2.S COVID-19 vaccine or a placebo. The CDR3 region is CASSPPGGAYEQYF. CDR3 in DNA: TGTGCCAGCAGTCCTCCGGGGGGGGCCTACGAGCAGTACTTC.